This entry lists 21 T cell receptor beta chains sequenced from one sample in a study of T cells in Graves' hyperthyroidism and ophthalmopathy. Researchers took RNA transcripts and amplified the TCR beta CDR3 regions from them. The primer set for the first-round RT-PCR of the TCR CDR3 was HTBI. A single record per CDR3 protein comes from TCRdb applying MiXCR to the multiplex PCR reads. Of fewer than 750,000 distinct CDR3 sequences in the sample, 40% to 55% are singletons; the top ten hold more than 7.5%. The sequenced sample was peripheral blood or thyroid tissue (not recorded which). The receptors come from a woman between 18 and 29 years old with Graves' hyperthyroidism.

This clonotype was seen at least ten times. The rearrangement links TRBV27 to TRBJ2-2; D may be TRBD2 (6 bases). V dropped 3 bases and J dropped 7 bases, with 9 bases sitting between them. Per germline, CDR1 MNHEY and CDR2 SMNVEV (reference sequence). The CDR3 has 13 amino acids. The CDR3 DNA is TGTGCCAGCAGTTTTCGGGGGTACGGGGAGCTGTTTTTT. This gives the protein CASSFRGYGELFF.

At least ten counts were recorded for this clonotype. The chain uses TRBV4-1 and TRBJ2-7, with a tentative D call TRBD2 (6 bases). Germline CDR1 reads MGHRA; CDR2 reads YSYEKL. V was shortened by 1 base and J by 6 bases, with 13 bases between the two germline ends. The CDR3 is made up of 14 amino acids. CDR3 residues: CASSQVGGASEQYF. The CDR3 nucleotides are TGCGCCAGCAGCCAAGTAGGCGGGGCGTCCGAGCAGTACTTC.

This clonotype was detected many times. The rearrangement links TRBV7-9 to TRBJ2-7; no clear D. Germline V gives CDR1 SEHNR, CDR2 FQNEAQ (reference sequence). The CDR3 runs 11 residues. Trimming cost V 7 bases and J 7 bases, with 11 bases left between them. The CDR3: CASNDDNEQYF. The CDR3 nucleotides read TGTGCCAGCAACGACGACAATGAGCAGTACTTC.

This chain links TRBV6-5 with TRBJ1-5; 10 nucleotides line up with TRBD1. CDR1 and CDR2 from the germline V gene are MNHEY and SVGAGI. This CDR3 has 14 amino acids. Losses at the gene ends were 4 bases for V and 11 bases for J; bases not matched to a gene: 8. This CDR3 reads CASSSGTGEETQHF. Here the CDR3 DNA reads TGTGCCAGCAGTTCCGGGACAGGGGAAGAGACCCAGCATTTT.

This sequence joins TRBV19 and TRBJ2-5, with D perhaps given as TRBD1 or TRBD2 (6 bases each). CDR1 and CDR2 (germline): LNHDA, SQIVND (reference sequence). This CDR3 region has 13 residues. CDR3 residues: CARDWGAEETQYF. DNA of the CDR3: TGTGCTAGAGATTGGGGGGCCGAAGAGACCCAGTACTTC.

Concerning this clonotype: An end of the junction does not agree with germline; a read error may underlie this. This chain uses TRBV5-1 with TRBJ1-1, with 9 bases identical to TRBD1. The CDR3 has 18 residues. CDR1 and CDR2 from the germline V gene are SGHRS and YFSETQ. CDR3 coding DNA: TGCGCCGGCAGCATGACAGGGGGGGACGCGATGCGTGAGACTGAAGCTTTCTTT. The encoded protein is CAGSMTGGDAMRETEAFF.

The chain employs TRBV3-1 and TRBJ2-2; TRBD2 agrees at 9 bases. Germline assignment: CDR1 LGHDT and CDR2 YNNKEL (reference sequence). With V trimmed by 1 base and J by 6 bases, 6 bases remained unmatched. The CDR3 spans 16 residues. CDR3 nucleotides: TGTGCCAGCAGCCAAGCAGGACTAGCGCTGCCCGGGGAGCTGTTTTTT. This translates into CASSQAGLALPGELFF.

The J gene is TRBJ2-5, the V gene TRBV12-3 or TRBV12-4, with D tentatively TRBD1 (6 bases). The CDR3 contains 15 residues. V gave up 4 bases and J gave up 5 bases, with 17 bases separating them. CDR3 residues: CASSSDSWGDETQYF. CDR3 coding DNA: TGTGCCAGCAGTTCGGACAGTTGGGGCGACGAGACCCAGTACTTC.

The V and J genes are TRBV6-5 and TRBJ1-5; possibly TRBD1 for D (6 bases). Germline CDR1 MNHEY, CDR2 SVGAGI. With 6 bases removed from V and 11 bases from J, the gap between germline ends came to 17 bases. The CDR3 has 13 amino acids. The CDR3 loop reads CASSSGQYETQHF. The CDR3 coding sequence is TGTGCCAGCAGCTCCGGACAGTACGAGACCCAGCATTTT.

This clonotype was detected a few times. This chain joins TRBV15 and TRBJ2-6; D is possibly TRBD2 (5 bases). CDR1 and CDR2 (germline): LNHNV, YYDKDF (reference sequence). V dropped 0 bases and J dropped 4 bases, with 10 bases sitting between them. This CDR3 has 16 amino acids. Here the CDR3 reads CATSRDRDSGANVLTF. CDR3 in DNA: TGTGCCACCAGCAGAGATCGGGATTCGGGGGCCAACGTCCTGACTTTC.

The rearrangement joins TRBV5-4 to TRBJ1-5, with 10 positions matching TRBD2. TRBJ2-3 explains the end of the DNA better; the J call may be wrong. There are 15 residues in the CDR3. Looked up from germline, CDR1 is SGHNT and CDR2 is YYREEE (reference sequence). The CDR3 protein is CASSTGLAKTDTQYF. As DNA, the CDR3 is TGTGCCAGCAGCACGGGACTAGCGAAAACAGATACGCAGTATTTT.

In regard to this clonotype: Since the CDR3 does not end with the conserved phenylalanine or tryptophan, this likely comes from a read error. This chain links TRBV24-1 with TRBJ2-5, with 14 bases fitting TRBD2. The CDR3 spans 14 residues. The V segment lost 5 bases and the J segment 5 bases; nucleotides outside the gene matches: 0. CDR1 is KGHDR and CDR2 is SFDVKD in the germline V gene. CDR3 sequence: CATSGTSGRETQYL. The CDR3 DNA reads TGTGCCACCAGTGGGACTAGCGGGAGGGAGACCCAGTACCTC.

Many counts were recorded for this clonotype. This chain joins TRBV6-6 and TRBJ1-2; D call uncertain. Germline lookup yields CDR1 MNHNY and CDR2 SVGAGI (reference sequence). The length of the CDR3 is 16 residues. V lost 6 bases and J lost 7, with 24 bases in between. CDR3 protein: CASSPGGTPLLFGYTF. The DNA of the CDR3 is TGTGCCAGCAGCCCCGGAGGTACCCCACTATTGTTTGGCTACACCTTC.

This clonotype has a count of ten or more. This sequence joins TRBV7-9 and TRBJ1-2; possibly TRBD1 for D (6 bases). The CDR3 has 14 residues. Germline V gene data show CDR1 as SEHNR and CDR2 as FQNEAQ (reference sequence). The V end was cut by 5 bases, the J end by 0 bases, with 10 bases between. The CDR3 spells CASSTGTANYGYTF. CDR3 DNA: TGTGCCAGCAGCACAGGGACTGCTAACTATGGCTACACCTTC.

The chain carries TRBV24-1 and TRBJ2-5, with TRBD1 matching 9 bases. The CDR3 sequence is 15 residues long. With V trimmed by 9 bases and J by 4 bases, 11 bases remained unmatched. Germline CDR1 is KGHDR and CDR2 is SFDVKD. In DNA, the CDR3 is TGTGCCACCCCCCCTAGGACAGGGGTTGGAGAGACCCAGTACTTC. Translated, it gives CATPPRTGVGETQYF.

The V and J genes are TRBV6-6 and TRBJ2-2; D call uncertain. Germline loops: CDR1 MNHNY, CDR2 SVGAGI (reference sequence). V was shortened by 5 bases and J by 4 bases, with 8 bases between the two germline ends. The CDR3 consists of 13 residues. The CDR3 region has the DNA TGTGCCAGCAGTGTGCAGGCCACCGGGGAGCTGTTTTTT. Amino acids: CASSVQATGELFF.

This clonotype has just a few counts. This chain links TRBV29-1 with TRBJ2-6; D not certain. V was cut by 4 bases and J by 0 bases, with 19 bases left in between. CDR3 length: 18 residues. The V gene's germline CDR1 is SQVTM and CDR2 ANQGSEA. CDR3 region: CSVARARRASSGANVLTF. The CDR3, as DNA: TGCAGCGTTGCTCGGGCCCGAAGGGCCTCCTCTGGGGCCAACGTCCTGACTTTC.

The chain joins TRBV7-3 to TRBJ2-7, with 7 bases identical to TRBD2. Germline assignment: CDR1 SGHTA and CDR2 FQGTGA. Germline trimming cut 5 bases from V and 12 bases from J; bases unmatched to any gene: 10. The CDR3 is 12 amino acids. The CDR3 sequence: CASSISGFILYF. CDR3 nucleotides: TGTGCCAGCAGCATTAGCGGGTTCATTTTGTACTTC.

The chain combines TRBV20-1 with TRBJ1-1, with D perhaps matching TRBD1 (6 bases). V dropped 5 bases and J dropped 3 bases, with 16 bases sitting between them. The CDR3 contains 14 residues. Per the germline V gene, CDR1 is DFQATT and CDR2 is SNEGSKA (reference sequence). Written as DNA, the CDR3 is TGCAGTGCTGTGGGGGCGCGTAGCGACACTGAAGCTTTCTTT. Its translation: CSAVGARSDTEAFF.

The J gene is TRBJ1-1, the V gene TRBV5-1, with 12 bases aligning to TRBD1. This CDR3 is 16 amino acids long. Trimming removed 3 bases from V and 0 bases from J; junction bases left unmatched: 3. The germline gives CDR1 SGHRS, CDR2 YFSETQ. CDR3 region: CASSSGQGAMNTEAFF. The DNA of the CDR3 is TGCGCCAGCAGCTCGGGACAGGGGGCCATGAACACTGAAGCTTTCTTT.

The sample holds many counts of this clonotype. The V gene is TRBV19, the J gene TRBJ1-2; D may be TRBD1 (5 bases). Germline V gives CDR1 LNHDA, CDR2 SQIVND (reference sequence). Trimming removed 7 bases at V and 5 bases at J, with 29 bases between. The CDR3 length is 18 residues. The CDR3 bases are TGTGCCAGTACCAGAAGTCTAACGGGACGGTCAAACGGTTATGGCTACACCTTC. It translates to CASTRSLTGRSNGYGYTF.